This T cell receptor beta chain stems from a study of PD-L1 blockade in urothelial cancer. Study at large: Patients began atezolizumab, 1,200 mg intravenously every 3 weeks, in about 2014.

This CDR3 is built from 13 residues. CDR1 is SGHTA and CDR2 is FQGNSA in the germline V gene. The V gene lost 2 bases and the J gene lost 4 bases, with 8 bases spanning the gap. The time point is: pretreatment peripheral blood. Patient disease was locally advanced or metastatic urothelial carcinoma. Patient sample counts ranged from 1 to 8, pretreatment and on-treatment. Synthetic analogs of TCR templates were spiked into every PCR. The table came from immunoSEQ multiplex PCR; TCRdb's copy has only in-frame clones and leaves some out. The data contain fewer than 60,000 clones, about 86% of them singletons.

The clonotype comes from a man in his 70s with urothelial cancer. Here the sequenced sample was PBMCs, taken around atezolizumab (anti-PD-L1) treatment. The genes are TRBV7-2 and TRBJ1-1, with D possibly being TRBD1 (6 bases). The CDR3 loop reads CASSLTGTTEAFF. CDR3 nucleotide sequence: TGTGCCAGCAGCTTAACAGGGACCACTGAAGCTTTCTTT. The full variable domain, its missing parts supplied by reference TRBV7-2 and TRBJ1-1, is GAGVSQSPSNKVTEKGKDVELRCDPISGHTALYWYRQSLGQGLEFLIYFQGNSAPDKSGLPSDRFSAERTGGSVSTLTIQRTQQEDSAVYLCASSLTGTTEAFFGQGTRLTVV.